The present T cell receptor (beta chain) was sequenced within a study of T cell responses to AZD1222 COVID-19 vaccine. The method was immunoSEQ multiplex PCR; TCRdb's version includes in-frame clones alone and lacks a portion of them. The data show roughly 77,000 clones, 88% seen once. V shed 6 bases and J shed 1 base, with 21 bases lying between them. The germline gives CDR1 LGHDT, CDR2 YNNKEL (reference sequence). The CDR3 totals 17 residues. The specimen was peripheral blood, collected on day 0 of MenACWY control vaccination. This chain joins TRBV3-1 (or the pseudogene TRBV3-2) and TRBJ1-1; D is possibly TRBD1 (5 bases). The receptor's source is an adult in good health. The CDR3 DNA reads as TGTGCCAGCAGTACAAGCGTCGCAGGGAGGCAGAACACTGAAGCTTTCTTT. Protein: CASSTSVAGRQNTEAFF.